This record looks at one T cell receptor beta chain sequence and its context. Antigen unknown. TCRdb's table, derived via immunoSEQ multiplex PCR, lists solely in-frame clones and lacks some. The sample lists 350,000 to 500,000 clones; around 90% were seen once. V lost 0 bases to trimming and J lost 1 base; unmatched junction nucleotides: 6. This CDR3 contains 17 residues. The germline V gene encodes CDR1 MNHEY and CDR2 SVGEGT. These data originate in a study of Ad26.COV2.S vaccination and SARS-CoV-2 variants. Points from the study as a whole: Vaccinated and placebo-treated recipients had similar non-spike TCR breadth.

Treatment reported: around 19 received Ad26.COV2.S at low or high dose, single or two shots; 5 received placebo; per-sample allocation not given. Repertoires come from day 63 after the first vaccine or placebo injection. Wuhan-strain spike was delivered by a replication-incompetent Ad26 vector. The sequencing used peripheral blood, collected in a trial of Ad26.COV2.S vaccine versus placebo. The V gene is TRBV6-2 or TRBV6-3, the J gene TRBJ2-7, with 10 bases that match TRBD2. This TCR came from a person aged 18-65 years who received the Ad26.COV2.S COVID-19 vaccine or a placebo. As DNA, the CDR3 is TGTGCCAGCAGTTACTCGCTAGCGGGAGCATCGTCCTACGAGCAGTACTTC. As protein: CASSYSLAGASSYEQYF.